Below are 17 T cell receptor beta chains sequenced from a single sample in a study of shared clonotypes between healthy human individuals. It was CD45RO-negative cells, positively selected for CCR7, that made up naive CD8 cells, with terminally differentiated effector memory CD45RA+ cells excluded. Profiling relied on immunoSEQ multiplex PCR, and the TCRdb table lists in-frame clones only, not all of them. In the table there are fewer than 850,000 clones, approximately 96% of which are singletons. The specimen sequenced was naive CD8+ T cells sorted from blood. All receptors come from a man in his thirties or forties in good health.

J is TRBJ2-3 and V is TRBV28; D is unresolved. The CDR3 loop spans 15 amino acids. V was pared by 2 bases and J by 2 bases, with 11 bases between. From germline, CDR1 is MDHEN and CDR2 SYDVKM. Here the CDR3 DNA reads TGTGCCAGCAGTTTAATTGGGGTTTCCACAGATACGCAGTATTTT. Protein sequence: CASSLIGVSTDTQYF.

J is TRBJ2-7 and V is TRBV11-2; D is ambiguous. The CDR3 extends over 13 amino acids. V lost 3 bases, J lost 2 bases, and 8 bases lay in between. CDR1 is SGHAT and CDR2 is FQNNGV in the germline V gene. CDR3 sequence (DNA): TGTGCCAGCAGCTTGAGACGTCCCTACGAGCAGTACTTC. Translated, it gives CASSLRRPYEQYF.

Remarks on this clone: The junction departs from germline at one end; a sequencing error may be responsible. J is TRBJ2-5 and V is TRBV7-9, with D possibly being TRBD2 (5 bases). The CDR3 consists of 15 residues. Germline assignment: CDR1 SEHNR and CDR2 FQNEAQ (reference sequence). In DNA form, the CDR3 reads TGTGCCAGCAGCTTAGGTCCTAGCCAACGTCCCCTGTTGGACTTC. As protein: CASSLGPSQRPLLDF. Combining the CDR3 with reference TRBV7-9 and TRBJ2-5 gives the whole variable domain DTGVSQNPRHKITKRGQNVTFRCDPISEHNRLYWYRQTLGQGPEFLTYFQNEAQLEKSRLLSDRFSAERPKGSFSTLEIQRTEQGDSAMYLCASSLGPSQRPLLDFGPGTRLLVL.

The chain employs TRBV6-1 and TRBJ1-4; no clear D. The CDR3 covers 11 residues. The V end lost 3 bases, the J end lost 8 bases, and 4 bases lay between the germline ends. CDR1 and CDR2 from the germline V gene are MNHNS and SASEGT. CDR3: CASSDREKLFF. The CDR3 bases are TGTGCCAGCAGTGATAGGGAAAAACTGTTTTTT.

This chain uses TRBV2 with TRBJ2-4; a weak D match, TRBD1 (6 bases). Germline CDR1 reads SNHLY; CDR2 reads FYNNEI. With 3 bases removed from V and 9 bases from J, the gap between germline ends came to 15 bases. The CDR3 has 14 amino acids. CDR3 DNA sequence: TGTGCCAGCAGTGAGCCAGGGGCACCAGGCATTCAGTACTTC. Its protein is CASSEPGAPGIQYF.

In this sample, this clone turned up once. This rearrangement joins TRBV11-2 to TRBJ2-7, with D tentatively TRBD2 (5 bases). CDR1 is SGHAT and CDR2 is FQNNGV in the germline V gene. CDR3 size: 15 residues. V was cut by 2 bases and J by 3 bases, with 14 bases left in between. CDR3: CASSLIALASYEQYF. The DNA for the CDR3 is TGTGCCAGCAGCTTAATCGCGTTAGCGAGCTACGAGCAGTACTTC.

The chain combines TRBV6-1 with TRBJ2-1; 10 bases map to TRBD2. CDR1 is MNHNS, CDR2 SASEGT, per germline. CDR3 size: 15 residues. Trimming took 6 bases from V and 4 from J; bases not matched to a gene: 6. As DNA, the CDR3 is TGTGCCAGCAGGGATCTAGCGGGAGATTACAATGAGCAGTTCTTC. This sequence encodes CASRDLAGDYNEQFF.

This chain joins TRBV27 and TRBJ2-7; possibly TRBD1 or TRBD2 for D (5 bases each). The V gene's germline CDR1 is MNHEY and CDR2 SMNVEV (reference sequence). The CDR3 is 13 residues long. V gave up 7 bases and J gave up 4 bases, with 14 bases separating them. The CDR3 DNA sequence: TGTGCCAGCACCACATTCGGGGCTTACGAGCAGTACTTC. Its translation is CASTTFGAYEQYF.

The gene calls are TRBV6-5 and TRBJ2-7; 12 positions match TRBD2. CDR1 and CDR2 from the germline V gene are MNHEY and SVGAGI. The V gene end was trimmed by 5 bases and the J gene end by 4 bases; junction bases not matched to a gene: 6. This CDR3 comprises 15 residues. The CDR3 reads CASSRTSGEKYEQYF. The DNA for the CDR3 is TGTGCCAGCAGTCGGACTAGCGGGGAGAAGTACGAGCAGTACTTC.

The chain carries TRBV28 and TRBJ1-5, with D maybe TRBD1 (5 bases). Germline V gene data show CDR1 as MDHEN and CDR2 as SYDVKM. The CDR3 runs to 15 residues. Trimming shortened V by 3 bases and J by 1 base, and 10 bases separated the two germline ends. CDR3 coding DNA: TGTGCCAGCAGTTTTGTAGGGGTCAGCAATCAGCCCCAGCATTTT. Residues: CASSFVGVSNQPQHF.

The chain couples TRBV5-1 to TRBJ2-3; TRBD1 matches at 9 bases. This CDR3 has 14 amino acids. Germline loops: CDR1 SGHRS, CDR2 YFSETQ. V lost 1 base and J lost 4; bases outside the gene matches: 1. The CDR3: CASSLTGGADTQYF. CDR3 coding DNA: TGCGCCAGCAGCTTGACAGGGGGCGCAGATACGCAGTATTTT.

This clone was seen once. This chain joins TRBV7-8 and TRBJ2-7; the D gene is possibly TRBD2 (6 bases). V lost 4 bases and J lost 6, with 16 bases in between. The CDR3 runs to 14 residues. Germline CDR1 is SGHVS and CDR2 is FQNEAQ. CDR3 loop: CASSSGPQGLEQYF. The CDR3 DNA follows: TGTGCCAGCAGCTCAGGCCCCCAGGGACTCGAGCAGTACTTC.

The chain has TRBV10-3 and TRBJ2-5; D is ambiguous. The CDR3 consists of 13 residues. Trimming took 4 bases from V and 4 from J, leaving 10 bases between them. CDR1 is ENHRY and CDR2 is SYGVKD in the germline V gene. The CDR3 sequence: CAISGKRGETQYF. The CDR3 bases are TGTGCCATCAGTGGTAAGCGCGGAGAGACCCAGTACTTC.

This chain joins TRBV4-1 and TRBJ1-3, with D possibly being TRBD1 (5 bases). Germline V lookup: CDR1 MGHRA, CDR2 YSYEKL. V was cut by 2 bases and J by 7 bases, with 9 bases left in between. The CDR3 is 13 residues long. CDR3 bases: TGCGCCAGCAGCCAATCCAGGGATAACACCATATATTTT. Translated: CASSQSRDNTIYF.

The chain carries TRBV18 and TRBJ2-7; 11 bases are shared with TRBD1. Germline V gene sequence: CDR1 KGHSH, CDR2 LQKENI. The V and J ends lost 3 bases and 3 bases, in that order; junction bases with no gene match: 4. The CDR3 spans 15 residues. The CDR3 DNA sequence: TGTGCCAGCTCACCCGGGACAGGGGGGTTCTACGAGCAGTACTTC. This encodes CASSPGTGGFYEQYF. Drawing the rest from reference TRBV18 and TRBJ2-7, the complete variable domain is NAGVMQNPRHLVRRRGQEARLRCSPMKGHSHVYWYRQLPEEGLKFMVYLQKENIIDESGMPKERFSAEFPKEGPSILRIQQVVRGDSAAYFCASSPGTGGFYEQYFGPGTRLTVT.

This clone was recorded only once. J is TRBJ1-2 and V is TRBV29-1, with 7 nucleotides matching TRBD1. The CDR3 extends over 17 amino acids. V trimming: 1 base; J trimming: 1 base; junction bases outside the gene matches: 12. From germline, CDR1 is SQVTM and CDR2 ANQGSEA. The CDR3 reads CSVEGLLIRDSNYGYTF. In DNA form, the CDR3 reads TGCAGCGTTGAAGGGTTATTAATCCGGGACAGTAACTATGGCTACACCTTC.

This chain links TRBV29-1 with TRBJ2-7, with 7 nucleotides matching TRBD1. V lost 6 bases and J lost 0; bases outside the gene matches: 8. The CDR3 length is 14 residues. Germline V gene lookup returns CDR1 SQVTM and CDR2 ANQGSEA. CDR3 region: CSVGTGANSYEQYF. The CDR3 DNA follows: TGCAGCGTAGGTACAGGGGCCAACTCCTACGAGCAGTACTTC.